Below, 22 T cell receptor beta chains from the same sample are listed, as sequenced in a study of CXCR3-negative and CXCR3-positive naive CD8 T cells (dated by TCRdb to the late 2010s). Their antigens are not known. Sequencing was carried out with a NextSeq 550. The Human TCR Profiling Kit (MiLaboratory) was used to make UMI-labeled 5' RACE TRB cDNA libraries. The reads went through TCRdb reprocessing, and each CDR3 protein sequence gets one entry with no DNA. The sample's own table lists approximately 100,000 distinct CDR3 sequences. The ten largest clones represent about 0.34% of the sample. Study-wide conclusions, independent of this receptor: Compared with CXCR3-negative naive cells, CXCR3-positive naive cells had TRB CDR3s with higher hydrophobicity (lower Kidera factor 4), lower energy, and higher strength and volume indices.

Sequencing was done on a sample of naive CXCR3+ CD8+ T cells from blood. The label giving this sample's cell subset or site can be read as: CD45RO-CCR7+CD27+CD95- naive CD8+ T cells expressing CXCR3 (TNR3+). The receptors come from a human donor in good health. Some clones in this sample may be carry-over from other donors' samples.

The V gene is TRBV4-1, the J gene TRBJ2-7; TCRdb indicates TRBD2, and absent DNA this call remains unverified. The CDR3 is 16 amino acids. The germline V gene encodes CDR1 MGHRA and CDR2 YSYEKL. This CDR3 reads CASSQTSGGDNYEQYF.

This chain joins TRBV29-1 and TRBJ1-2; TCRdb designates TRBD1, a call that cannot be tested without DNA. CDR3 length: 14 residues. Germline CDR1 is SQVTM and CDR2 is ANQGSEA. CDR3 sequence: CSVDGGPPNYGYTF.

The chain couples TRBV6-4 to TRBJ2-1; there is no DNA to check the TCRdb D call of TRBD2. The CDR3 is 18 amino acids. Germline CDR1 is MRHNA and CDR2 is SNTAGT. CDR3 sequence: CASSDTIGLAGSYNEQFF.

The genes are TRBV13 and TRBJ2-2; TCRdb's assignment of TRBD1 cannot be checked, as there is no DNA. Germline V gives CDR1 PRHDT, CDR2 FYEKMQ (reference sequence). This CDR3 spans 15 amino acids. The CDR3 spells CASRPRTGGAGELFF. Using reference TRBV13 and TRBJ2-2 for the parts outside the CDR3, the full variable domain is AAGVIQSPRHLIKEKRETATLKCYPIPRHDTVYWYQQGPGQDPQFLISFYEKMQSDKGSIPDRFSAQQFSDYHSELNMSSLELGDSALYFCASRPRTGGAGELFFGEGSRLTVL.

The chain is built from TRBV20-1 and TRBJ2-7; TCRdb gives TRBD1 as the D gene, but with no DNA this cannot be confirmed. Germline values: CDR1 DFQATT, CDR2 SNEGSKA (reference sequence). This CDR3 comprises 14 residues. The CDR3 is CSARGATGWYEQYF.

The chain is built from TRBV28 and TRBJ2-1; without DNA, the TCRdb call of TRBD1 cannot be checked. Germline CDR1 reads MDHEN; CDR2 reads SYDVKM. This CDR3 is built from 15 residues. CDR3 amino acids: CATGGSGANDNEQFF.

This chain uses TRBV24-1 with TRBJ1-5; the TCRdb call, TRBD1, lacks DNA for checking. The germline V gene encodes CDR1 KGHDR and CDR2 SFDVKD. The CDR3 spans 13 residues. The CDR3 spells CATSGQGGQPQHF.

This chain connects TRBV4-2 to TRBJ2-5. The length of the CDR3 is 15 residues. Germline V CDR1 and CDR2: LGHNA, YNFKEQ. CDR3 in amino acids: CASSQTNRDQETQYF.

The chain links TRBV29-1 to TRBJ2-1; without DNA, the TCRdb call of TRBD2 cannot be checked. The CDR3 covers 15 residues. Germline CDR1 and CDR2: SQVTM and ANQGSEA. The CDR3 is CSVVILATSYNEQFF.

CDR3 loop: CASSKRSLWANTGELFF. V and J are TRBV21-1 and TRBJ2-2; TCRdb designates TRBD1, a call that cannot be tested without DNA. TRBV21-1 corresponds to a pseudogene. The CDR3 is 17 amino acids.

V usage is TRBV28 and J usage is TRBJ2-5; the D call from TCRdb, TRBD1, cannot be confirmed without DNA. The CDR3 runs to 15 residues. CDR1 is MDHEN, CDR2 SYDVKM, per germline. CDR3: CASIDGQGDQETQYF.

The genes are TRBV12-3 or TRBV12-4 and TRBJ2-1. The CDR3 runs to 12 residues. The CDR3 protein is CASSWVGNEQFF.

The rearrangement links TRBV21-1 to TRBJ2-7; TCRdb picks TRBD1, but there is no DNA to check that call. TRBV21-1 corresponds to a pseudogene. CDR3 length: 15 residues. The CDR3 is CASSTRDRGGYEQYF.

The chain joins TRBV28 to TRBJ2-2. Looked up from germline, CDR1 is MDHEN and CDR2 is SYDVKM. CDR3 length: 14 residues. The CDR3 loop is CASSFYLNTGELFF.

V and J are TRBV7-8 and TRBJ2-1; TCRdb returns TRBD1, unconfirmable since there is no DNA. CDR1 and CDR2 from the germline V gene are SGHVS and FQNEAQ. This CDR3 is 13 amino acids long. The CDR3 here is CASSFGGYNEQFF. The full variable domain, with the rest looked up from reference TRBV7-8 and TRBJ2-1, is GAGVSQSPRYKVAKRGQDVALRCDPISGHVSLFWYQQALGQGPEFLTYFQNEAQLDKSGLPSDRFFAERPEGSVSTLKIQRTQQEDSAVYLCASSFGGYNEQFFGPGTRLTVL.

The rearrangement joins TRBV28 to TRBJ2-7. Germline V gives CDR1 MDHEN, CDR2 SYDVKM. CDR3 length: 12 residues. The CDR3 protein is CASSLLRSEQYF. Combining the CDR3 with reference TRBV28 and TRBJ2-7 gives the whole variable domain DVKVTQSSRYLVKRTGEKVFLECVQDMDHENMFWYRQDPGLGLRLIYFSYDVKMKEKGDIPEGYSVSREKKERFSLILESASTNQTSMYLCASSLLRSEQYFGPGTRLTVT.

The gene calls are TRBV29-1 and TRBJ2-1. The CDR3 contains 11 residues. Germline assignment: CDR1 SQVTM and CDR2 ANQGSEA. CDR3 protein: CSANSDGEQFF.

The genes are TRBV11-2 and TRBJ2-3. Looked up from germline, CDR1 is SGHAT and CDR2 is FQNNGV. CDR3 size: 12 residues. CDR3: CASTGFSDTQYF.

The chain uses TRBV15 and TRBJ1-1. The CDR3 totals 16 residues. Germline assignment: CDR1 LNHNV and CDR2 YYDKDF (reference sequence). CDR3 protein: CATSRDRAGGNTEAFF.

The chain combines TRBV4-1 with TRBJ1-5. CDR3 length equals 15 residues. The germline CDR1 and CDR2 sequences are MGHRA and YSYEKL. CDR3 amino acids: CASSQVADSNQPQHF.

This chain connects TRBV7-9 to TRBJ2-7; TCRdb reports TRBD1, a call that lacks DNA to check it against. The CDR3 covers 14 residues. Germline assignment: CDR1 SEHNR and CDR2 FQNEAQ (reference sequence). The CDR3: CASSNRDRSYEQYF.

The chain recombines TRBV19 with TRBJ2-3; TCRdb's D gene call, TRBD1, goes unchecked for lack of DNA. From germline, CDR1 is LNHDA and CDR2 SQIVND (reference sequence). The CDR3 loop spans 16 amino acids. CDR3 residues: CASSTGAGQGADTQYF.